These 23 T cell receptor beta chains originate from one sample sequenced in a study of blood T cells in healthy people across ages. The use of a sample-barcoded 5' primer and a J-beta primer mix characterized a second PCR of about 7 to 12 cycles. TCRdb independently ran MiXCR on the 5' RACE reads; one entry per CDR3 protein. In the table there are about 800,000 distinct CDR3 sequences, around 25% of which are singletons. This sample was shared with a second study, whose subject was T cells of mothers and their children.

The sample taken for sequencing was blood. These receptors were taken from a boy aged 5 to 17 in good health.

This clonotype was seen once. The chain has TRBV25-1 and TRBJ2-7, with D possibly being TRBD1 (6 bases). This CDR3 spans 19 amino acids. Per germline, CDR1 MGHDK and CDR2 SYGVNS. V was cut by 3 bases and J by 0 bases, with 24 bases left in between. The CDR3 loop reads CASSDAPLTGWGLSYEQYF. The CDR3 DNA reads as TGTGCCAGCAGTGATGCCCCCCTAACAGGGTGGGGGCTCTCCTACGAGCAGTACTTC.

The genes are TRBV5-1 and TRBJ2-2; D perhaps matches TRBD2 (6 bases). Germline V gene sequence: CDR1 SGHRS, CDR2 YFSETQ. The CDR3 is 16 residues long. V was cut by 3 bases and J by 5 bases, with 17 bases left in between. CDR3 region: CASSSWGVQETGELFF. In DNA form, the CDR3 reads TGCGCCAGCAGCTCTTGGGGGGTACAAGAGACCGGGGAGCTGTTTTTT.

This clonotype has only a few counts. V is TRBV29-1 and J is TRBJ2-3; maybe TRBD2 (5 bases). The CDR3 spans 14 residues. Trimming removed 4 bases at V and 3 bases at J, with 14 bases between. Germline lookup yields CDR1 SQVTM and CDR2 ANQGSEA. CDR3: CSVGGHTGTDTQYF. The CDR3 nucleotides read TGCAGCGTTGGAGGGCACACCGGGACAGATACGCAGTATTTT.

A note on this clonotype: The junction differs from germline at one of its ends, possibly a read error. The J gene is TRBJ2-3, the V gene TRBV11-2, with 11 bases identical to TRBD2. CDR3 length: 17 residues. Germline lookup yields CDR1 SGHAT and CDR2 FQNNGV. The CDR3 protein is CASSLDSRTSGTDTQYF. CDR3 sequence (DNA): TGTGCCAGCAGCCTAGATTCCAGGACTAGCGGGACAGATACGCAGTATTTT.

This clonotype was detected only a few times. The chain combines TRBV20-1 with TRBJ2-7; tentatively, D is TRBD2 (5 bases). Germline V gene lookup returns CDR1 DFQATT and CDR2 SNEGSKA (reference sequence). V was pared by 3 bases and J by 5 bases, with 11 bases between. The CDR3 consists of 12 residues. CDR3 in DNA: TGCAGTGCTAGCATAACCGGGAACGAGCAGTACTTC. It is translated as CSASITGNEQYF.

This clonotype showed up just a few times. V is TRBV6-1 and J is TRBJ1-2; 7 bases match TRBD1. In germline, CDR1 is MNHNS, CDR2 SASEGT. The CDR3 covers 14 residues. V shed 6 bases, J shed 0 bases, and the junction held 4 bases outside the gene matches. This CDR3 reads CASRTGTANYGYTF. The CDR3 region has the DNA TGTGCCAGCAGGACCGGGACAGCTAACTATGGCTACACCTTC.

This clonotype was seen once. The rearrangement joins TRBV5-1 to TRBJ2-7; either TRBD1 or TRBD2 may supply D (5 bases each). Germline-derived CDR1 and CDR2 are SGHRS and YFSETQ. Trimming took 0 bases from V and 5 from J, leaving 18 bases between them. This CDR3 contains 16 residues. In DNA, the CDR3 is TGCGCCAGCAGCTTGGTTCCGGGACCAGAGAGAAACGAGCAGTACTTC. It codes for CASSLVPGPERNEQYF.

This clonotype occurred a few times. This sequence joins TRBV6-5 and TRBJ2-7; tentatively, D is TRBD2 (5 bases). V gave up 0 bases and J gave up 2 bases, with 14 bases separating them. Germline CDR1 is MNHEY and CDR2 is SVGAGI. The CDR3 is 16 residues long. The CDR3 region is CASSYSTGRDPYEQYF. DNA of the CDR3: TGTGCCAGCAGTTACTCGACGGGAAGAGACCCCTACGAGCAGTACTTC.

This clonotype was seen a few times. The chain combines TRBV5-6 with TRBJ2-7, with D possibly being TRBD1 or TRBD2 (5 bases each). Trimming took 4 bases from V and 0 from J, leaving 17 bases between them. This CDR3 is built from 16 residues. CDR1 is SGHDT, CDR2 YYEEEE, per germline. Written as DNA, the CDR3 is TGTGCCAGCAGCACCTTTGGGACGGGGAGCTCCTACGAGCAGTACTTC. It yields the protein CASSTFGTGSSYEQYF. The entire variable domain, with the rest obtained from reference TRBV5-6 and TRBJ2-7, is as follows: DAGVTQSPTHLIKTRGQQVTLRCSPKSGHDTVSWYQQALGQGPQFIFQYYEEEERQRGNFPDRFSGHQFPNYSSELNVNALLLGDSALYLCASSTFGTGSSYEQYFGPGTRLTVT.

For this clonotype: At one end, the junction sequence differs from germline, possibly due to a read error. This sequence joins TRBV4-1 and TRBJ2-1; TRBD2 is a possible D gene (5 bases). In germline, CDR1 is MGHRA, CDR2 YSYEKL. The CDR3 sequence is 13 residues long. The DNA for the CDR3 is TGCGTCAGCAGCCAGGATTGGGGAGTTGAGCAGTTCTTC. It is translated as CVSSQDWGVEQFF.

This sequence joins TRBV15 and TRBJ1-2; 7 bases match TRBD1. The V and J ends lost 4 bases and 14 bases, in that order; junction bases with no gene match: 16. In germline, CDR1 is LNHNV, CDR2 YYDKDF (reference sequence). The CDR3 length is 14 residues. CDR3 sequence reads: CATSKSGTAWRGTF. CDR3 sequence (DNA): TGTGCCACCAGCAAATCCGGGACAGCCTGGCGTGGGACCTTC.

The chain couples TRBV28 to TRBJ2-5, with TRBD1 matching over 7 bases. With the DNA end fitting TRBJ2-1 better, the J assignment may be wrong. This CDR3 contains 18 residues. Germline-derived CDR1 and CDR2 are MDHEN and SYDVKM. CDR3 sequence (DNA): TGTGCCAGCAGTCCCCGGCCAAGGGTAGACAGGGAGAACAATGAGCAGTTCTTC. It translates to CASSPRPRVDRENNEQFF.

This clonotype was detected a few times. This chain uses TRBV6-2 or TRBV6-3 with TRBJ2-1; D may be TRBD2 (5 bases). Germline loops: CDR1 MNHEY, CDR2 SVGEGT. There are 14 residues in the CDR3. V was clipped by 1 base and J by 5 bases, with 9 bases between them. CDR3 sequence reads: CASSYFTADNEQFF. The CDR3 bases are TGTGCCAGCAGTTACTTCACAGCGGACAATGAGCAGTTCTTC.

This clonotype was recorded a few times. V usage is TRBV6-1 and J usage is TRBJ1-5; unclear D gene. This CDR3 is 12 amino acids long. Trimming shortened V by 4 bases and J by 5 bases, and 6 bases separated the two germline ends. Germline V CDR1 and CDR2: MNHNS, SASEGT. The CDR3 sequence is CASSAVDQPQHF. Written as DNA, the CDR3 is TGTGCCAGCAGTGCCGTCGATCAGCCCCAGCATTTT.

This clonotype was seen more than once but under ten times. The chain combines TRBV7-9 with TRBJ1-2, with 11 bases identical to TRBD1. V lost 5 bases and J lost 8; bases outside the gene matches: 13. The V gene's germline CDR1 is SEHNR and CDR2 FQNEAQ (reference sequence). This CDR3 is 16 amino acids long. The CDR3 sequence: CASSPGSGQGARGYTF. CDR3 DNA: TGTGCCAGCAGCCCCGGTTCCGGACAGGGGGCCCGCGGCTACACCTTC.

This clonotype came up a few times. This CDR3 reads CAISGGTGNEQYF. CDR3 in DNA: TGTGCCATCAGTGGGGGGACAGGCAACGAGCAGTACTTC. V is TRBV10-3 and J is TRBJ2-5; 8 nucleotides agree with TRBD1. The closer fit of TRBJ2-7 to the DNA end suggests the J call may be wrong. Germline CDR1 is ENHRY and CDR2 is SYGVKD. CDR3 length: 13 residues.

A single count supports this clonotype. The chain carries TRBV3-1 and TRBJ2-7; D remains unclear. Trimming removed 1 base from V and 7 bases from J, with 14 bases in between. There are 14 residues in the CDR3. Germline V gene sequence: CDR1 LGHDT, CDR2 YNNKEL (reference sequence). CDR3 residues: CASSQGTAFWEQYF. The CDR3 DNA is TGTGCCAGCAGCCAAGGGACGGCCTTTTGGGAGCAGTACTTC.

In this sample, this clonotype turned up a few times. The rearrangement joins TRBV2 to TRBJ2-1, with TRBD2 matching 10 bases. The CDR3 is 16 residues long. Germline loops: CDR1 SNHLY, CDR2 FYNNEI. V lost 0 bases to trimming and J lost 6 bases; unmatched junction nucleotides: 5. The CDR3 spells CASSEAGAGGLNEQFF. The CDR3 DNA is TGTGCCAGCAGTGAAGCTGGAGCGGGAGGGCTCAATGAGCAGTTCTTC.

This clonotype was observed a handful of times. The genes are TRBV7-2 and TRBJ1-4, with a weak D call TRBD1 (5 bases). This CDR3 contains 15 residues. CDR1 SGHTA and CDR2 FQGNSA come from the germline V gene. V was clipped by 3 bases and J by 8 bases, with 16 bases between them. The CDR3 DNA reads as TGTGCCAGCAGCTTTGGGGCGGAGTTGGGCGAAAAACTGTTTTTT. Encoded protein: CASSFGAELGEKLFF.

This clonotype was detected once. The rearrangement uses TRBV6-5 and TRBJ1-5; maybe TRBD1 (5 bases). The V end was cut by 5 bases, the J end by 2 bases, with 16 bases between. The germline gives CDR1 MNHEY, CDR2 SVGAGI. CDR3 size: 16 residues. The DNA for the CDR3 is TGTGCCAGCAGTAAAATTTCAGGGATGGGCAATCAGCCCCAGCATTTT. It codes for CASSKISGMGNQPQHF.

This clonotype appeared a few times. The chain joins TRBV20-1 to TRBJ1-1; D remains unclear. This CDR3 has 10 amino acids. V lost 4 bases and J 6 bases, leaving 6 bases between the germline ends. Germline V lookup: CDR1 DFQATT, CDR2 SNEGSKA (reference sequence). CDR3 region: CSATSAEAFF. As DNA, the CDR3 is TGCAGTGCTACTTCCGCTGAAGCTTTCTTT.

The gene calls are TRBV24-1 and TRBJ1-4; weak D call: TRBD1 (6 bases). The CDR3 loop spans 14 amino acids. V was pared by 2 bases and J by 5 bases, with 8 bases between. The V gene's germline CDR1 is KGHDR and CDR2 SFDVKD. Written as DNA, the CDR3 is TGTGCCACCAGTGATTCAGACAGGAATGAAAAACTGTTTTTT. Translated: CATSDSDRNEKLFF.

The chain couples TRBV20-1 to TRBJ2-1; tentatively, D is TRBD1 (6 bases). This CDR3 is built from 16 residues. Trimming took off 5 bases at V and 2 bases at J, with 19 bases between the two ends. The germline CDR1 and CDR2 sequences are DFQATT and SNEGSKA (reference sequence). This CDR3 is CSAQFDRLGPYNEQFF. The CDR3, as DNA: TGCAGTGCTCAGTTCGACAGGTTAGGGCCCTACAATGAGCAGTTCTTC.